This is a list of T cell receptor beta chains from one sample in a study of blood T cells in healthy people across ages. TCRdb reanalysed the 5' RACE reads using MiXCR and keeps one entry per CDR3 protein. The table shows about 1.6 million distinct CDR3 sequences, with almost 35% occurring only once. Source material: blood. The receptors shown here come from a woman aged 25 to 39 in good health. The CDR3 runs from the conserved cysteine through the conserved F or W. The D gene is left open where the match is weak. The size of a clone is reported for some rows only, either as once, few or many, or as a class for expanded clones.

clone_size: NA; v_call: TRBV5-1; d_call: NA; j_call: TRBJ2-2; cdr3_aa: CASSPQPSGGELFF; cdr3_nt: TGCGCCAGCAGCCCCCAGCCGAGTGGAGGGGAGCTGTTTTTT
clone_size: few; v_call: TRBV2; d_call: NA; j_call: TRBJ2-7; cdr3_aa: CASGKAYEQYF; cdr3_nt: TGTGCCAGCGGTAAGGCATACGAGCAGTACTTC
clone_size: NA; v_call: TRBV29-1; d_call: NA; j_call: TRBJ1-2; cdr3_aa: CSVEDRQANYGYTF; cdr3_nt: TGCAGCGTTGAAGATAGACAGGCTAACTATGGCTACACCTTC
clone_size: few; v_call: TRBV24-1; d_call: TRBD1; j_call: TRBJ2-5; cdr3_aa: CATSDPRQGSVTQYF; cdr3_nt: TGTGCCACCAGTGATCCGCGACAGGGTTCGGTGACCCAGTACTTC
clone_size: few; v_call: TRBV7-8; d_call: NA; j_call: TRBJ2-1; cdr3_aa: CASSLGGGRDEQFF; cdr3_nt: TGTGCCAGCAGCTTAGGGGGCGGACGCGATGAGCAGTTCTTC
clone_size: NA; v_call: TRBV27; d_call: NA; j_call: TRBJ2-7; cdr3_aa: CASSVTPSSYEQYF; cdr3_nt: TGTGCCAGCAGTGTTACCCCCAGCTCCTACGAGCAGTACTTC
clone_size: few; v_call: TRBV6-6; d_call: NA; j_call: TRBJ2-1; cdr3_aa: CASSSRQAGYNEQFF; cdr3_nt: TGTGCCAGCAGTTCCCGACAGGCAGGATACAATGAGCAGTTCTTC
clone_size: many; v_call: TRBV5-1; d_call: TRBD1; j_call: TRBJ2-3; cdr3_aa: CASSIGTGATDTQYF; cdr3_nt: TGCGCCAGCAGCATCGGGACAGGAGCTACAGATACGCAGTATTTT
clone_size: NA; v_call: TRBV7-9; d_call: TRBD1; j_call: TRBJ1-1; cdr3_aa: CASSSDREVNTEAFF; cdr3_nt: TGTGCCAGCAGCTCCGACAGGGAGGTTAACACTGAAGCTTTCTTT
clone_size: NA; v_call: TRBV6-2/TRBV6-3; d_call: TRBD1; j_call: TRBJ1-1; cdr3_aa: CASSSTGTLGTEAFF; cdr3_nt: TGTGCCAGCAGTTCGACAGGGACCTTAGGCACTGAAGCTTTCTTT
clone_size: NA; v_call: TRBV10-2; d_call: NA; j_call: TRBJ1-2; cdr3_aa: CASSDEIYGYTF; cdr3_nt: TGCGCCAGCAGTGATGAAATCTATGGCTACACCTTC
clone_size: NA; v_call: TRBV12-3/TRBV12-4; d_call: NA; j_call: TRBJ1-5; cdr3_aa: CASTLEGNQPQHF; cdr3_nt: TGTGCCAGCACCTTAGAGGGTAATCAGCCCCAGCATTTT
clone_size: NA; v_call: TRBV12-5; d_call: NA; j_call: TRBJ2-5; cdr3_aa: CASAPGAEETQYF; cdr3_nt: TGTGCTAGTGCCCCTGGAGCGGAAGAGACCCAGTACTTC
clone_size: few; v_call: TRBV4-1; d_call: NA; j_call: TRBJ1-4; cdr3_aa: CASSQGRGVGEKLFF; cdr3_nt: TGCGCCAGCAGCCAAGGGAGGGGGGTCGGTGAAAAACTGTTTTTT
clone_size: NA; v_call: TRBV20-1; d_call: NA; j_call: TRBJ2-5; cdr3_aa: CSRNGLRNNEQYF; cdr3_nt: TGCAGTCGAAACGGACTTCGAAACAATGAGCAGTACTTC
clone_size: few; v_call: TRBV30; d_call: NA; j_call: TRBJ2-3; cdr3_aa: CAGTGTTDTQYF; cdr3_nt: TGTGCGGGGACGGGAACCACAGATACGCAGTATTTT
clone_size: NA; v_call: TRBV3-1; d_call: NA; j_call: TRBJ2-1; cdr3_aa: CASSQDAGQILEQFF; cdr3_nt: TGTGCCAGCAGCCAAGACGCGGGACAAATCTTGGAGCAGTTCTTC
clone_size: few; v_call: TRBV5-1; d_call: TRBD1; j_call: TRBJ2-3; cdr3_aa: CASRSGTGGEADTQYF; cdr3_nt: TGCGCCAGCAGGTCCGGGACAGGGGGCGAGGCAGATACGCAGTATTTT
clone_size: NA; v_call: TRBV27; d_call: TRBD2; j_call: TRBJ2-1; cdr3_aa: CASTASGRSEQFF; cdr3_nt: TGTGCCAGCACTGCTAGCGGGAGAAGTGAGCAGTTCTTC
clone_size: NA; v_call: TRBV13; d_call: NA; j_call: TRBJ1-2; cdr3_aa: CASSFPNSGYGYTF; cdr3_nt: TGTGCCAGCAGCTTTCCGAACTCCGGCTATGGCTACACCTTC
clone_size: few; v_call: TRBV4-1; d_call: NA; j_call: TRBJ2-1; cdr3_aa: CASSQERGLVNEQFF; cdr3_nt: TGCGCCAGCAGCCAAGAAAGGGGCCTGGTCAATGAGCAGTTCTTC
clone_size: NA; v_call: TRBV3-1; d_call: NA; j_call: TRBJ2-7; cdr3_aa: CASSQGYSGSGYEQYF; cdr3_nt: TGTGCCAGCAGCCAAGGGTACAGCGGGTCCGGCTACGAGCAGTACTTC
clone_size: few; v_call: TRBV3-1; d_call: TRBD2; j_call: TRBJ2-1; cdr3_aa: CASSTRLAGVYNEQFF; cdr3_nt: TGTGCCAGCAGCACCCGACTAGCGGGAGTTTACAATGAGCAGTTCTTC
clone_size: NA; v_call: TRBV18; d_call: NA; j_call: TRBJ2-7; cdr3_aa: CASTRVVGSEQYF; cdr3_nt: TGTGCCAGCACCAGGGTGGTAGGCTCCGAGCAGTACTTC
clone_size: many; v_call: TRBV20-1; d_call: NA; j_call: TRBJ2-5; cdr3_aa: CSARDHRVGGETQYF; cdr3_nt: TGCAGTGCTAGAGATCACAGGGTGGGAGGGGAGACCCAGTACTTC
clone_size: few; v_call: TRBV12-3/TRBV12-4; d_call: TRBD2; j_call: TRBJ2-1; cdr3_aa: CASSLRSGRGNNEQFF; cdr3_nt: TGTGCCAGCAGTTTAAGGTCCGGGAGGGGAAACAATGAGCAGTTCTTC
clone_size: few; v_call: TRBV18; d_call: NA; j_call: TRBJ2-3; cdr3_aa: CASSPQNADTQYF; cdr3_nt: TGTGCCAGCTCACCACAAAACGCGGATACGCAGTATTTT
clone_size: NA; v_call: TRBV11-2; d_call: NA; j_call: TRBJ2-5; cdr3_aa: CASSLEIGRVQGTQYF; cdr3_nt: TGTGCCAGCAGCTTAGAGATAGGACGCGTCCAAGGGACCCAGTACTTC
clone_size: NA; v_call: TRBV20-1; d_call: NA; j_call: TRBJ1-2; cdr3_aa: CSARDTANYGYTF; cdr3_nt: TGCAGTGCTAGGGACACTGCTAACTATGGCTACACCTTC
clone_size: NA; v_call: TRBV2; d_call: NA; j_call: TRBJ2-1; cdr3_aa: CASLPLRVNEQFF; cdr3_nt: TGTGCCAGCTTACCCCTTAGGGTCAATGAGCAGTTCTTC
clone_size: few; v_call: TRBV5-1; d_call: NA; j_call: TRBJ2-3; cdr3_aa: CASNGGGVADTQYF; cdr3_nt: TGCGCCAGCAATGGCGGGGGCGTCGCAGATACGCAGTATTTT
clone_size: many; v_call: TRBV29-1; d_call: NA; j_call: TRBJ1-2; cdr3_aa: CSVVRLGVDYTF; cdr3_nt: TGCAGCGTTGTGAGGTTAGGGGTCGACTACACCTTC
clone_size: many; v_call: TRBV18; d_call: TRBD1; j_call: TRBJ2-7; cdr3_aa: CASSPRDRGEQYF; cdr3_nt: TGTGCCAGCAGTCCAAGGGACAGGGGCGAGCAGTACTTC
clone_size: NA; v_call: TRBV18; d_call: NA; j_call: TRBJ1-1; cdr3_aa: CASSPPEGPLGEAFF; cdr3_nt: TGTGCCAGCTCACCACCGGAGGGGCCTTTGGGGGAAGCTTTCTTT
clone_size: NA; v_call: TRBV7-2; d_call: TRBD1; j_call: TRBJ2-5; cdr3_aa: CASSHIWTGETQYF; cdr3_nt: TGTGCCAGCAGCCATATTTGGACAGGAGAGACCCAGTACTTC
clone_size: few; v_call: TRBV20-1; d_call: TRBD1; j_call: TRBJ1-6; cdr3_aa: CSARDRGYSYNSPLHF; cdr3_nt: TGCAGTGCCCGGGACAGGGGTTACTCCTATAATTCGCCCCTCCACTTT
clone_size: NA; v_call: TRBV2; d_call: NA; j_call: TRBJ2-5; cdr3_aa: CASSEDDHPETQYF; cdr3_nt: TGTGCCAGCAGCGAAGACGACCACCCGGAGACCCAGTACTTC
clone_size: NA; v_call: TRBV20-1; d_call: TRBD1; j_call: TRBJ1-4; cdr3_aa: CSARDVEGGWQLFF; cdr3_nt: TGCAGTGCTAGAGATGTAGAAGGGGGCTGGCAACTGTTTTTT
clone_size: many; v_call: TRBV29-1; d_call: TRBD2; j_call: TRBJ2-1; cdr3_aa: CSVAVGLAGGDEQFF; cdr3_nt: TGCAGCGTTGCGGTAGGACTAGCGGGGGGTGATGAGCAGTTCTTC
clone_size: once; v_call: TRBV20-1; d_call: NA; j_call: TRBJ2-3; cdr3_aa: CSARGSSNLDTQYF; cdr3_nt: TGCAGTGCTAGAGGTTCTAGTAATCTGGATACGCAGTATTTT
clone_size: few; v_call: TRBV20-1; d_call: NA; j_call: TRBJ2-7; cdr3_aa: CSARDGGTSEQYF; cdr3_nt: TGCAGTGCTAGAGATGGGGGGACCAGCGAGCAGTACTTC
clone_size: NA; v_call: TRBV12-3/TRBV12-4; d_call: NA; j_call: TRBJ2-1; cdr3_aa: CASSLAGGGIYNEQFF; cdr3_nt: TGTGCCAGCAGTTTAGCGGGGGGAGGAATCTACAATGAGCAGTTCTTC
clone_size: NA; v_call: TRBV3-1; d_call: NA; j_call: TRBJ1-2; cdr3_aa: CASRQGMSDGGGGYTF; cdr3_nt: TGTGCCAGCCGCCAAGGAATGTCGGACGGGGGAGGAGGCTACACCTTC
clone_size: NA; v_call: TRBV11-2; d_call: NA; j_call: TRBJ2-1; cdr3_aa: CASSLGPTNEQFF; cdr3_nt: TGTGCCAGCAGCTTAGGACCAACCAATGAGCAGTTCTTC
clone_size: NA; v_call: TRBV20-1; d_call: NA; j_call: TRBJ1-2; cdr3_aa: CSAARGLSYGYTF; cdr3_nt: TGCAGTGCCGCCAGGGGATTATCCTATGGCTACACCTTC
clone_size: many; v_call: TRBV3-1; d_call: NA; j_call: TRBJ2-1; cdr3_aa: CASSPSRGEQFF; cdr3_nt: TGTGCCAGCAGTCCCTCCCGGGGTGAGCAGTTCTTC
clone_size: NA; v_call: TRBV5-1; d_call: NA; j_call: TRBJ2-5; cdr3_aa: CASSLGDHRETQYF; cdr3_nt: TGCGCCAGCAGCTTGGGAGATCATCGAGAGACCCAGTACTTC
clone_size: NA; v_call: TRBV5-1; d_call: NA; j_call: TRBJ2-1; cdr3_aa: CASSGQQGLSYNEQFF; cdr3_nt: TGCGCCAGCAGCGGACAGCAGGGGCTCTCCTACAATGAGCAGTTCTTC
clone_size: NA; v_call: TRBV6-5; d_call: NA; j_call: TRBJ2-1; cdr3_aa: CASRTGTAINEQFF; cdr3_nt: TGTGCCAGCAGGACCGGGACGGCCATCAATGAGCAGTTCTTC
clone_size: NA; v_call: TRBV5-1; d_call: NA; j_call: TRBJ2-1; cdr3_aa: CASSTYLSSYNEQFF; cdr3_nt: TGCGCCAGCAGCACTTACCTTAGCTCCTACAATGAGCAGTTCTTC
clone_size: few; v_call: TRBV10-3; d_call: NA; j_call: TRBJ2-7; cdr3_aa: CAISEVIHEQYF; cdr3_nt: TGTGCCATCAGTGAGGTCATCCACGAGCAGTACTTC
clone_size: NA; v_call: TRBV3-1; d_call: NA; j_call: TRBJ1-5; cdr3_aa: CASSHGVGQPQHF; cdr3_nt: TGTGCCAGCAGCCATGGTGTTGGTCAGCCCCAGCATTTT
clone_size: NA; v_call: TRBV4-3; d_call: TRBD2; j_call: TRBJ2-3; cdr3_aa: CASSQRGGGDTQYF; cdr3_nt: TGCGCCAGCAGCCAACGTGGGGGGGGAGATACGCAGTATTTT
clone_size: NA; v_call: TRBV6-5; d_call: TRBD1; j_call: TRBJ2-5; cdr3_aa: CASSPLGKGAQGTQYF; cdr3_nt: TGTGCCAGCAGCCCCCTGGGGAAGGGGGCCCAAGGGACCCAGTACTTC
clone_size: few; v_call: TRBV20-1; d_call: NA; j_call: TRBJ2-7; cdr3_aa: CSALVGNSGQYF; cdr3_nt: TGCAGTGCTCTAGTTGGGAACTCCGGGCAGTACTTC